This T cell receptor beta chain was recorded in a study of blood T cells in healthy people across ages. Deletions cut 0 bases from V and 2 bases from J, with 11 bases between. Germline-derived CDR1 and CDR2 are MNHNY and SVGAGI (reference sequence). The CDR3 runs 16 residues. Sample-barcoded 5' priming and a J-beta primer mix drove a second PCR of 7 to 11 cycles. In TCRdb, the 5' RACE reads were re-called with MiXCR into one record per CDR3 protein. The sample has over 1,300,000 distinct CDR3 sequences, roughly 59% seen once; the top ten hold 6.5% to 8.5%. Healthy Russian Caucasian donors spanned ages about 6 to 95 years. Extraction yielded at least 5.5 micrograms of total RNA per sample. For this clonotype: Its specificity is unknown.

Findings and limits, study-wide: Age brought a roughly linear fall in TCR beta diversity measured per million T cells.

The receptor's source is a young man in good health. Sequences were obtained from blood. The J gene is TRBJ2-1, the V gene TRBV6-6; possibly TRBD1 or TRBD2 for D (5 bases each). The DNA of the CDR3 is TGTGCCAGCAGTTACTCGAGGGGTGGCACCTACAATGAGCAGTTCTTC. Translation: CASSYSRGGTYNEQFF.